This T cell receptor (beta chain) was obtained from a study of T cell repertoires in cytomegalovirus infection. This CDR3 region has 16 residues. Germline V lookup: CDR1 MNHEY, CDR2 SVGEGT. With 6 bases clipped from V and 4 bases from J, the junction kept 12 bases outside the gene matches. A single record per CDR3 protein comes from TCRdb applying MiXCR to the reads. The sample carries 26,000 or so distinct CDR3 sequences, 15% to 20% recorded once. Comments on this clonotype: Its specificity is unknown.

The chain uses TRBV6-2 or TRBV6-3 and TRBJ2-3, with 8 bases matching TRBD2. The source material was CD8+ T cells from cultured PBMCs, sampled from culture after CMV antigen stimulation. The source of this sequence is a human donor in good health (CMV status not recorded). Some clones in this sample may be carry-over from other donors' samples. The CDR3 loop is CASSPPSGSFPDTQYF. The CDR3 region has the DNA TGTGCCAGCAGCCCCCCCAGCGGGAGTTTCCCAGATACGCAGTATTTT.